Listed below are T cell receptor beta chains from one sample, sequenced in a study of shared clonotypes between healthy human individuals. Assay: immunoSEQ multiplex PCR; the TCRdb copy retains only in-frame clones and omits some. The sample has some 1.4 million clones, about 96% seen once. Sequenced: naive CD4+ T cells sorted from blood. The receptors come from a young man in good health. Both conserved end residues are part of each CDR3. The D gene is left open where the match is weak. Size is stated for part of the rows, as once, few or many counts, or as a class when the clone is expanded.

>TRBV5-4|TRBJ2-7|-|TRBD1
TGTGCCAGCAGCTTGGATGGGACAGTCAGCTCCTACGAGCAGTACTTC
CASSLDGTVSSYEQYF
>TRBV10-3|TRBJ2-7|-|-
TGTGCCATCAGTGGGACCGAGATCCTTGGCGAGCAGTACTTC
CAISGTEILGEQYF
>TRBV5-6|TRBJ2-7|-|-
TGTGCCAGCAGTCCAGGGCCCTCCTACGACGAGCAGTACTTC
CASSPGPSYDEQYF
>TRBV15|TRBJ1-5|-|-
TGTGCCACCAGCAGAGCCTTATCGGCCGCAGCAGCGCAGGGTCAGCCCCAGCATTTT
CATSRALSAAAAQGQPQHF
>TRBV9|TRBJ2-1|-|TRBD2
TGTGCCAGCAGCGGCGGGGGTAACTCCTACAATGAGCAGTTCTTC
CASSGGGNSYNEQFF
>TRBV25-1|TRBJ1-3|-|-
TGTGCCAGCAGTGCCCTAATAGGGGGGCTCTCTGGAAACACCATATATTTT
CASSALIGGLSGNTIYF
>TRBV7-9|TRBJ2-7|few|-
TGTGCCAGCAGCAACTACGAGCAGTACTTC
CASSNYEQYF
>TRBV5-1|TRBJ2-1|-|-
TGCGCCAGCAGTTACGCTCAGTTCGGGACACCCAACAATGAGCAGTTCTTC
CASSYAQFGTPNNEQFF
>TRBV2|TRBJ2-3|-|-
TGTGCCAGCAGTGAAATGAGCGGGCAATGGGATACGCAGTATTTT
CASSEMSGQWDTQYF
>TRBV11-2|TRBJ2-7|-|-
TGTGCCAGCAGCTTAGATCTCAATGGGGGTTACGAGCAGTACTTC
CASSLDLNGGYEQYF
>TRBV5-1|TRBJ1-2|-|-
TGCGCCAGCAGCTTGGTGGGGACGGAAGGCTACACCTTC
CASSLVGTEGYTF
>TRBV11-2|TRBJ2-7|-|-
TGTGCCAGCAGTTGGCAGGGGTTAGCCTACGAGCAGTACTTC
CASSWQGLAYEQYF
>TRBV2|TRBJ2-1|-|TRBD1
TGTGCCAGCAGGAGGGACCCAGGGGGCTTCAATGAGCAGTTCTTC
CASRRDPGGFNEQFF
>TRBV2|TRBJ1-1|-|-
TGTGCCAGCAGTGAACAGGCAATAATGAACACTGAAGCTTTCTTT
CASSEQAIMNTEAFF
>TRBV5-1|TRBJ2-6|-|TRBD1
TGCGCCAGCAGCACCCAGACAGGGGGATGGGCTGGGGCCAACGTCCTGACTTTC
CASSTQTGGWAGANVLTF
>TRBV7-2|TRBJ2-2|-|-
TGTGCCAGCAGCTTTAACACCGGGGAGCTGTTTTTT
CASSFNTGELFF
>TRBV4-3|TRBJ2-7|-|-
-
CASSLLCASSQGRGAQTQEQYF
>TRBV19|TRBJ2-3|-|TRBD2
TGTGCCAGTAGTATCCTAGCGGGAGCGACGACAGATACGCAGTATTTT
CASSILAGATTDTQYF
>TRBV11-2|TRBJ1-5|once|TRBD1
TGTGCCAGCAGCTTGACAGGGGGCAGGCAGCCCCAGCATTTT
CASSLTGGRQPQHF
>TRBV7-2|TRBJ1-2|-|-
TGTGCCAGCAACCTTCGAAACACGCCGGGCTACACCTTC
CASNLRNTPGYTF
>TRBV7-3|TRBJ1-1|-|-
TGTGCCAGCAGCTTACGGATGGGCACTGAAGCTTTCTTT
CASSLRMGTEAFF
>TRBV9|TRBJ2-1|-|TRBD2
TGTGCCAGCAGCGTAGCTTCCGCTAGCGGGAGTAATGAGCAGTTCTTC
CASSVASASGSNEQFF
>TRBV7-2|TRBJ2-3|-|TRBD2
TGTGCCAGCAGCTACAAGCGGACTAGCGGGAGTACAGATACGCAGTATTTT
CASSYKRTSGSTDTQYF
>TRBV9|TRBJ2-1|-|TRBD2
TGTGCCAGCAGGGAAACTAGCGGGGTGGGTGAGCAGTTCTTC
CASRETSGVGEQFF
>TRBV5-1|TRBJ2-1|-|TRBD1
TGCGCCAGCAGCGCGGGACAGGTCTCCTACAATGAGCAGTTCTTC
CASSAGQVSYNEQFF
>TRBV6-1|TRBJ2-7|-|-
TGTGCCAGCACTAGTCAGGGGTTATACGAGCAGTACTTC
CASTSQGLYEQYF
>TRBV29-1|TRBJ1-1|-|-
TGCAGCACAGATGAAAGGGACACTGAAGCTTTCTTT
CSTDERDTEAFF
>TRBV6-5|TRBJ2-1|-|-
TGTGCCAGCAGTTTCGGACCAAACTCCTACAATGAGCAGTTCTTC
CASSFGPNSYNEQFF
>TRBV18|TRBJ1-5|-|-
TGTGCCAGCTCACCAACCGGAAACAATCAGCCCCAGCATTTT
CASSPTGNNQPQHF
>TRBV29-1|TRBJ2-1|-|TRBD2
TGCAGCGGTTACGGGGCGGGAGCGAAAAACAATGAGCAGTTCTTC
CSGYGAGAKNNEQFF